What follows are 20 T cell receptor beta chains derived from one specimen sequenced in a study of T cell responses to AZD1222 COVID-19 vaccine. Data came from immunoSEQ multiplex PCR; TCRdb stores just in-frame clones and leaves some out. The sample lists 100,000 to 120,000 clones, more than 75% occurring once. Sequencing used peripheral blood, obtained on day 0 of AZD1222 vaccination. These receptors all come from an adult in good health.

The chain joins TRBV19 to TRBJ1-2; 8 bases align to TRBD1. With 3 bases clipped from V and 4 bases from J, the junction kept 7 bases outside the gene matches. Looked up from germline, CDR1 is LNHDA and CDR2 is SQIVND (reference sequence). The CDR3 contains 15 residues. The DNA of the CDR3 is TGTGCCAGTAGTATTGGACAGGGAATAAGCTATGGCTACACCTTC. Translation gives CASSIGQGISYGYTF.

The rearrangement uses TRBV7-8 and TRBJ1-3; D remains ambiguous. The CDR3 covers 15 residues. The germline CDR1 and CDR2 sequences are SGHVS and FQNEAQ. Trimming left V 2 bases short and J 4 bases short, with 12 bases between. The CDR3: CASSLTEGAGNTIYF. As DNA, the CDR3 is TGTGCCAGCAGCTTAACCGAGGGTGCAGGAAACACCATATATTTT.

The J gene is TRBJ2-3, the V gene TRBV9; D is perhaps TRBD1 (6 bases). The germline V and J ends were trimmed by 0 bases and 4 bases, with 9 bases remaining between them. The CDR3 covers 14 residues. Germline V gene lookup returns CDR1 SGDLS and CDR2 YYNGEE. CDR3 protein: CASSVDGGADTQYF. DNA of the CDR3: TGTGCCAGCAGCGTAGATGGGGGCGCAGATACGCAGTATTTT.

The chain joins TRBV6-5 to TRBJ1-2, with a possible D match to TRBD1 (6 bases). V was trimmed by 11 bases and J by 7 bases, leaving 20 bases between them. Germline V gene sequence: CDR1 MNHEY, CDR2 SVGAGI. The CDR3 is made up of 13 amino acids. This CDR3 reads CAAPRTDSTGYTF. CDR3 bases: TGTGCCGCACCACGGACAGACTCTACTGGCTACACCTTC.

CDR3 loop: CASRKDKGTLYEQYF. The CDR3 bases are TGTGCCAGCAGAAAGGACAAGGGGACCCTCTACGAGCAGTACTTC. The chain recombines TRBV6-6 with TRBJ2-7; D possibly uses TRBD1 or TRBD2 (5 bases each). The CDR3 has 15 amino acids. The V end was cut by 6 bases, the J end by 3 bases, with 18 bases between. Germline CDR1 reads MNHNY; CDR2 reads SVGAGI (reference sequence).

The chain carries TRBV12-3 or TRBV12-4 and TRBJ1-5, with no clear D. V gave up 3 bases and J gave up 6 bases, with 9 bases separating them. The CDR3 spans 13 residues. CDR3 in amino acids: CASSFQPTQPQHF. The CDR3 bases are TGTGCCAGCAGTTTTCAGCCGACTCAGCCCCAGCATTTT.

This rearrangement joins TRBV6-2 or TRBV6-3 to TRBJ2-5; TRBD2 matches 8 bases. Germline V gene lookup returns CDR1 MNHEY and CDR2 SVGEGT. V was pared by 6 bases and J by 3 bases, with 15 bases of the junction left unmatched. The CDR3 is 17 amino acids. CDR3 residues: CASSEVPTLAGEETQYF. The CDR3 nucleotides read TGTGCCAGCAGCGAAGTCCCAACGCTAGCGGGCGAAGAGACCCAGTACTTC.

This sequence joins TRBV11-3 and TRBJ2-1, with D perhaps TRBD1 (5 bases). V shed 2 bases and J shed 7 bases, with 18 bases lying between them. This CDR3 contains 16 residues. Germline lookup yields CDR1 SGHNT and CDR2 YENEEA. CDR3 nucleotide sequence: TGTGCCAGCAGCTTATATATCGGCCAGGGCCTAAATGAGCAGTTCTTC. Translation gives CASSLYIGQGLNEQFF.

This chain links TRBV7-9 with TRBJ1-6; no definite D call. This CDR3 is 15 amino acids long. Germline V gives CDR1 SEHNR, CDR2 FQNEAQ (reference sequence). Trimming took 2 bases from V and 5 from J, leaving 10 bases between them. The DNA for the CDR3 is TGTGCCAGCAGCTTAAGGGTCGCTCATAATTCACCCCTCCACTTT. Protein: CASSLRVAHNSPLHF.

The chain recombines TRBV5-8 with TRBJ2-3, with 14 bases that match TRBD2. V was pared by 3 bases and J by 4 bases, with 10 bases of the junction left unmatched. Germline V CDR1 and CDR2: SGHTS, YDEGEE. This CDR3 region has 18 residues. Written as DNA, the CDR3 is TGTGCCAGCAGCTCCGTGACTAGCGGGGGGGGCCACGCAGATACGCAGTATTTT. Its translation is CASSSVTSGGGHADTQYF.

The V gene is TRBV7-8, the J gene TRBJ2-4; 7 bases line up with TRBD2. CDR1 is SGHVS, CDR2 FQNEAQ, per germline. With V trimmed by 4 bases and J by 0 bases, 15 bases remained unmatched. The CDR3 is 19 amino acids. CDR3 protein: CASSSQASGRRIAKNIQYF. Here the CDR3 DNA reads TGTGCCAGCAGCTCTCAGGCTAGCGGCAGGCGAATAGCCAAAAACATTCAGTACTTC.

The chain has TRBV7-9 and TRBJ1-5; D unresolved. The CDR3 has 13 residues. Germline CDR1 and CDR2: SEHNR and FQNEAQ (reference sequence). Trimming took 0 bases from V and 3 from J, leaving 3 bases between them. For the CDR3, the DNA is TGTGCCAGCAGCTTAGCGTCCAATCAGCCCCAGCATTTT. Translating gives CASSLASNQPQHF. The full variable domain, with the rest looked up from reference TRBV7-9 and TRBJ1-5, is DTGVSQNPRHKITKRGQNVTFRCDPISEHNRLYWYRQTLGQGPEFLTYFQNEAQLEKSRLLSDRFSAERPKGSFSTLEIQRTEQGDSAMYLCASSLASNQPQHFGDGTRLSIL.

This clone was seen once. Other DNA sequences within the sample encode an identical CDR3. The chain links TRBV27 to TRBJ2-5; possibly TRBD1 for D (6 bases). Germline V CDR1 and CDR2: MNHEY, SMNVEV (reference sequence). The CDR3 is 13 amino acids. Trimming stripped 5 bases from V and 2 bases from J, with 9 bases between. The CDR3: CASSPGQQETQYF. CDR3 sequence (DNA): TGTGCCAGCAGTCCCGGACAGCAAGAGACCCAGTACTTC.

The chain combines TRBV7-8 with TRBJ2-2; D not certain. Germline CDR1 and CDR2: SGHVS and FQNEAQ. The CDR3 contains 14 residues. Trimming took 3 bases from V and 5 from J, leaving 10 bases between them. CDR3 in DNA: TGTGCCAGCAGCTTGACGGGCCGAACCGGGGAGCTGTTTTTT. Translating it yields CASSLTGRTGELFF.

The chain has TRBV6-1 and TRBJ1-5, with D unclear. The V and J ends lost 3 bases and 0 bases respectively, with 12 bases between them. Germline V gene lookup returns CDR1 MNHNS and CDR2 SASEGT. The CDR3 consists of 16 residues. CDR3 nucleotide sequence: TGTGCCAGCAGTGAGAGGACGTACTATAGCAATCAGCCCCAGCATTTT. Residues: CASSERTYYSNQPQHF.

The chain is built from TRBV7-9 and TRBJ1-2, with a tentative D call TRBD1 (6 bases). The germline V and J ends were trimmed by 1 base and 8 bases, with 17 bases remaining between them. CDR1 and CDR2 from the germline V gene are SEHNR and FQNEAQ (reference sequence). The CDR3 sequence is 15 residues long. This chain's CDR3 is CASSLVGGPLRGYTF. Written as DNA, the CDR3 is TGTGCCAGCAGCTTAGTGGGGGGGCCCCTACGAGGCTACACCTTC.

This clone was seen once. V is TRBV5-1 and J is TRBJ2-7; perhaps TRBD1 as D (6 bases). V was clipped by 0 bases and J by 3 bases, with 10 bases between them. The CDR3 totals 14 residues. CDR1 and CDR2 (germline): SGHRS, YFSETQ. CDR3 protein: CASSLGTENYEQYF. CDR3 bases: TGCGCCAGCAGCTTGGGGACAGAGAACTACGAGCAGTACTTC.

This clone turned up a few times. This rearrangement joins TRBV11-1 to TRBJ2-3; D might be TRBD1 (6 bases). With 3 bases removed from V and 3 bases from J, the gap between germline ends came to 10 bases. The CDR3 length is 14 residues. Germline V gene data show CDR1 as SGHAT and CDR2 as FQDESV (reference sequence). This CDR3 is CASSFLGATDTQYF. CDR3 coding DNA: TGTGCCAGCAGCTTTCTGGGGGCAACAGATACGCAGTATTTT.

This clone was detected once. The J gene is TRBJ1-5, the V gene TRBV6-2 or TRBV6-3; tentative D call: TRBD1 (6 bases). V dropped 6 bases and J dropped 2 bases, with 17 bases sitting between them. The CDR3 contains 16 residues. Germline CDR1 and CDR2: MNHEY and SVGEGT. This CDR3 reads CASSVGTTSGNQPQHF. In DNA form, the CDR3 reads TGTGCCAGCAGCGTTGGGACAACGTCAGGCAATCAGCCCCAGCATTTT.

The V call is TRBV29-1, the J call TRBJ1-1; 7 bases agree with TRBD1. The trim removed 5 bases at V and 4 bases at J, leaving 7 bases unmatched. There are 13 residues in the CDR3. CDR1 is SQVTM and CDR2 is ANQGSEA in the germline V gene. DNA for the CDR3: TGCAGCGTTCACAGGGGAGAGGGCACTGAAGCTTTCTTT. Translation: CSVHRGEGTEAFF.